Below, 27 T cell receptor beta chains from the same sample are listed, as sequenced in a study of T cell responses to AZD1222 COVID-19 vaccine. Clones were read by immunoSEQ multiplex PCR, and TCRdb kept only the in-frame ones, dropping some. The sample includes about 120,000 clones, around 88% of them seen just once. Sequencing was performed on peripheral blood, taken on day 0 of AZD1222 vaccination. Receptors were obtained from an adult in good health.

This chain uses TRBV6-2 or TRBV6-3 with TRBJ2-7; 10 bases agree with TRBD2. The junction had 8 bases not matched to a gene; V was cut back by 6 bases and J by 6 bases. The germline V gene has CDR1 MNHEY and CDR2 SVGEGT. The CDR3 loop spans 14 amino acids. The CDR3 is CASRPSGRKTEQYF. In nucleotides, the CDR3 is TGTGCCAGCAGGCCTAGCGGGAGAAAAACCGAGCAGTACTTC.

The chain combines TRBV6-2 or TRBV6-3 with TRBJ2-7; D might be TRBD2 (5 bases). This CDR3 has 15 amino acids. V lost 3 bases and J 3 bases, leaving 15 bases between the germline ends. Per the germline V gene, CDR1 is MNHEY and CDR2 is SVGEGT. The CDR3 DNA sequence: TGTGCCAGCAGTTATGGAGGACTGGGCGGCTACGAGCAGTACTTC. Translated: CASSYGGLGGYEQYF.

The V call is TRBV30, the J call TRBJ2-5; TRBD2 matches at 8 bases. The trim removed 2 bases at V and 7 bases at J, leaving 9 bases unmatched. CDR1 and CDR2 from the germline V gene are GTSNPN and SVGIG (reference sequence). This CDR3 contains 14 residues. The CDR3 sequence: CAWSSAGGISTQYF. The DNA for the CDR3 is TGTGCCTGGAGTTCTGCGGGGGGTATTTCGACCCAGTACTTC. Complete variable domain (other parts from reference TRBV30 and TRBJ2-5): SQTIHQWPATLVQPVGSPLSLECTVEGTSNPNLYWYRQAAGRGLQLLFYSVGIGQISSEVPQNLSASRPQDRQFILSSKKLLLSDSGFYLCAWSSAGGISTQYFGPGTRLLVL.

The chain has TRBV7-2 and TRBJ1-1, with D possibly being TRBD1 (5 bases). Germline V gene data show CDR1 as SGHTA and CDR2 as FQGNSA. The ends were cut back, 4 bases at V and 1 base at J, with 10 bases in the middle. CDR3 length: 14 amino acids. The CDR3 loop reads CASSSSGGNTEAFF. The CDR3 DNA is TGTGCCAGCAGCTCCTCGGGGGGGAACACTGAAGCTTTCTTT.

The rearrangement joins TRBV6-2 or TRBV6-3 to TRBJ2-7; possibly TRBD1 or TRBD2 for D (5 bases each). The V and J ends lost 4 bases and 1 base respectively, with 23 bases between them. The CDR3 is 18 amino acids. Germline values: CDR1 MNHEY, CDR2 SVGEGT. Here the CDR3 DNA reads TGTGCCAGCAGTTTCCCCCCTCGCCTACGGGACGGATCCTACGAGCAGTACTTC. Its protein product is CASSFPPRLRDGSYEQYF.

The sample holds one count of this clone. As DNA, the CDR3 is TGTGCCAGTGGACAGGGGGCCTCTCCCCTTGAAGCTTTCTTT. As protein: CASGQGASPLEAFF. This chain uses TRBV19 with TRBJ1-1, with 11 bases matching TRBD1. CDR1 is LNHDA, CDR2 SQIVND, per germline (reference sequence). This CDR3 is built from 14 residues. The J segment lost 7 bases and the V segment lost 8 bases, leaving 9 bases of the junction unmatched. Using reference TRBV19 and TRBJ1-1 for the parts outside the CDR3, the full variable domain is DGGITQSPKYLFRKEGQNVTLSCEQNLNHDAMYWYRQDPGQGLRLIYYSQIVNDFQKGDIAEGYSVSREKKESFPLTVTSAQKNPTAFYLCASGQGASPLEAFFGQGTRLTVV.

The CDR3 is CASYLAGEGGYTF. The DNA for the CDR3 is TGTGCCTCTTACCTAGCGGGCGAGGGGGGCTACACCTTC. The gene calls are TRBV28 and TRBJ1-2; D is possibly TRBD1 (5 bases). The germline V gene has CDR1 MDHEN and CDR2 SYDVKM. This CDR3 comprises 13 residues. The ends were cut back, 11 bases at V and 8 bases at J, with 21 bases in the middle.

V usage is TRBV6-5 and J usage is TRBJ1-2; D perhaps matches TRBD1 (5 bases). Deletions cut 6 bases from V and 0 bases from J, with 14 bases between. The CDR3 has 15 amino acids. Germline V gives CDR1 MNHEY, CDR2 SVGAGI. CDR3 region: CASSTVTEANYGYTF. CDR3 in DNA: TGTGCCAGCAGCACGGTGACAGAGGCTAACTATGGCTACACCTTC.

The V call is TRBV12-3 or TRBV12-4, the J call TRBJ2-1; D may match TRBD1 or TRBD2 (6 bases each). CDR3 length: 11 residues. The ends were cut back, 4 bases at V and 12 bases at J, with 10 bases in the middle. CDR3 in DNA: TGTGCCAGCAGTTACGGGGGCCTGCAGTTCTTC. This codes for CASSYGGLQFF.

The J gene is TRBJ2-3, the V gene TRBV27, with D hard to call. This CDR3 region has 13 residues. The germline gives CDR1 MNHEY, CDR2 SMNVEV (reference sequence). Trimming took off 5 bases at V and 4 bases at J, with 10 bases between the two ends. CDR3 DNA: TGTGCCAGCAGTCACGTCCCCCCAGATACGCAGTATTTT. It yields the protein CASSHVPPDTQYF.

The V gene is TRBV12-3 or TRBV12-4, the J gene TRBJ2-5, with a weak D call TRBD2 (7 bases). This CDR3 spans 13 amino acids. The germline V and J ends were trimmed by 6 bases and 5 bases, with 13 bases remaining between them. This CDR3 is CASSGGLGETQYF. Written as DNA, the CDR3 is TGTGCCAGCAGCGGGGGGCTAGGGGAGACCCAGTACTTC.

This clone was picked up one time. The chain carries TRBV5-4 and TRBJ1-1, with D perhaps TRBD1 (5 bases). The V gene lost 0 bases and the J gene lost 0 bases, with 15 bases spanning the gap. CDR1 and CDR2 (germline): SGHNT, YYREEE (reference sequence). The CDR3 totals 17 residues. CDR3 nucleotides: TGTGCCAGCAGCTTGGCCATAGGGGCGCAACTGAACACTGAAGCTTTCTTT. It encodes CASSLAIGAQLNTEAFF.

The chain combines TRBV7-8 with TRBJ1-4; D is ambiguous. Trimming took 2 bases from V and 4 from J, leaving 8 bases between them. This CDR3 region has 14 residues. Per germline, CDR1 SGHVS and CDR2 FQNEAQ. The CDR3 bases are TGTGCCAGCAGCTTAACGAGTTTTAATGAAAAACTGTTTTTT. Encoded protein: CASSLTSFNEKLFF.

The V and J genes are TRBV27 and TRBJ1-1; D possibly corresponds to TRBD1 (6 bases). Between the trimmed V and J ends, which lost 5 bases and 1 base, there was a span of 14 bases. The CDR3 is made up of 15 amino acids. Looked up from germline, CDR1 is MNHEY and CDR2 is SMNVEV (reference sequence). In DNA form, the CDR3 reads TGTGCCAGCAGTCTCACTTTACAGGGGAACACTGAAGCTTTCTTT. Translated, it gives CASSLTLQGNTEAFF.

This sequence joins TRBV12-3 or TRBV12-4 and TRBJ1-6, with no clear D. This CDR3 spans 13 amino acids. Deletions cut 3 bases from V and 7 bases from J, with 7 bases between. CDR3: CASSFRSNSPLHF. CDR3 nucleotides: TGTGCCAGCAGTTTTCGAAGCAATTCACCCCTCCACTTT.

This chain connects TRBV6-2 or TRBV6-3 to TRBJ1-2, with TRBD1 identical over 7 bases. The germline CDR1 and CDR2 sequences are MNHEY and SVGEGT. Trimming took 4 bases from V and 6 from J; bases not matched to a gene: 11. The CDR3 contains 15 residues. CDR3 coding DNA: TGTGCCAGCAGTTCTACCCGGGACAGAGACAATGGCTACACCTTC. Translation: CASSSTRDRDNGYTF.

Only a few counts were recorded for this clone. The rearrangement joins TRBV4-3 to TRBJ2-7; TRBD1 matches at 10 bases. Germline V gene sequence: CDR1 LGHNA, CDR2 YSLEER. V shed 5 bases and J 5 bases; nucleotides not matched to a gene: 6. The CDR3 covers 14 residues. This CDR3 reads CASSVRTGGDEQYF. CDR3 DNA sequence: TGCGCCAGCAGCGTCCGGACAGGGGGAGACGAGCAGTACTTC.

This chain links TRBV18 with TRBJ2-1; TRBD2 agrees at 13 bases. V shed 1 base, J shed 7 bases, and the junction held 10 bases outside the gene matches. Germline V gene sequence: CDR1 KGHSH, CDR2 LQKENI. The CDR3 contains 18 residues. CDR3 DNA: TGTGCCAGCTCACCACAAGGGACTAGCGGGGTTTTCGGAAATGAGCAGTTCTTC. Amino acids: CASSPQGTSGVFGNEQFF.

The gene calls are TRBV6-7 and TRBJ2-2; 8 bases align to TRBD1. TRBV6-7 belongs to the ORF category, with a function that is uncertain. Trimming took 0 bases from V and 7 from J; bases not matched to a gene: 4. CDR3 length equals 15 residues. The CDR3, as DNA: TGTGCCAGCAGTTACTCCCAGGGGGCAGGCGGGGAGCTGTTTTTT. Its translation is CASSYSQGAGGELFF.

This chain connects TRBV9 to TRBJ2-2; TRBD1 aligns across 7 bases. The CDR3 length is 14 residues. Germline CDR1 is SGDLS and CDR2 is YYNGEE. Germline trimming cut 2 bases from V and 6 bases from J; bases unmatched to any gene: 4. CDR3 amino acids: CASSVDRRAGELFF. In DNA form, the CDR3 reads TGTGCCAGCAGCGTGGACAGGCGAGCCGGGGAGCTGTTTTTT.

This chain uses TRBV19 with TRBJ2-7, with 7 bases matching TRBD1. Germline-derived CDR1 and CDR2 are LNHDA and SQIVND (reference sequence). V trimming: 1 base; J trimming: 5 bases; junction bases outside the gene matches: 2. The CDR3 extends over 13 amino acids. The CDR3, as DNA: TGTGCCAGTAGTATAGTACAGGGGAACGAGCAGTACTTC. Translated, it gives CASSIVQGNEQYF.

In DNA form, the CDR3 reads TGTGCCATACGAGGCGTGGTGAACACTGAAGCTTTCTTT. This codes for CAIRGVVNTEAFF. The chain uses TRBV2 and TRBJ1-1; no reliable D call. The CDR3 totals 13 residues. Per the germline V gene, CDR1 is SNHLY and CDR2 is FYNNEI. The V end was cut by 10 bases, the J end by 0 bases, with 12 bases between. Drawing the rest from reference TRBV2 and TRBJ1-1, the complete variable domain is EPEVTQTPSHQVTQMGQEVILRCVPISNHLYFYWYRQILGQKVEFLVSFYNNEISEKSEIFDDQFSVERPDGSNFTLKIRSTKLEDSAMYFCAIRGVVNTEAFFGQGTRLTVV.

The chain has TRBV5-8 and TRBJ1-1, with D tentatively TRBD1 (5 bases). The CDR3 is 14 residues long. Deletions cut 0 bases from V and 5 bases from J, with 11 bases between. Germline CDR1 is SGHTS and CDR2 is YDEGEE. The CDR3 spells CASSLGGLGTEAFF. The CDR3, as DNA: TGTGCCAGCAGCTTGGGGGGCCTTGGGACTGAAGCTTTCTTT.

The rearrangement joins TRBV19 to TRBJ2-7, with a tentative D call TRBD2 (7 bases). Trimming pared 3 bases from V and 2 bases from J, leaving 11 bases between. CDR1 LNHDA and CDR2 SQIVND come from the germline V gene (reference sequence). The CDR3 runs 14 residues. CDR3 in DNA: TGTGCCAGTAGTATCCCGGGGGGCACCTACGAGCAGTACTTC. This sequence encodes CASSIPGGTYEQYF.

This clone was seen a few times. The V gene is TRBV4-3, the J gene TRBJ1-2, with D perhaps TRBD1 (5 bases). This CDR3 contains 15 residues. Germline V gives CDR1 LGHNA, CDR2 YSLEER. The V gene lost 3 bases and the J gene lost 6 bases, with 17 bases spanning the gap. CDR3: CASSQGQGSRDGYTF. In nucleotides, the CDR3 is TGCGCCAGCAGCCAGGGTCAGGGCTCTCGGGATGGCTACACCTTC.

The chain recombines TRBV4-1 with TRBJ1-5, with 8 bases identical to TRBD1. The ends lost 3 bases at V and 6 bases at J; junction bases unmatched: 10. Germline CDR1 and CDR2: MGHRA and YSYEKL. The CDR3 extends over 16 amino acids. The CDR3 region has the DNA TGCGCCAGCAGCCATTCGGGACAGGCTCGGGGTCAGCCCCAGCATTTT. Amino acid sequence: CASSHSGQARGQPQHF.

The chain links TRBV3-1 (or the pseudogene TRBV3-2) to TRBJ1-6; D is unresolved. This CDR3 has 14 amino acids. Germline CDR1 and CDR2: LGHDT and YNNKEL (reference sequence). The V gene lost 4 bases and the J gene lost 0 bases, with 4 bases spanning the gap. The CDR3, as DNA: TGTGCCAGCAGCCCCGGCTCCTATAATTCACCCCTCCACTTT. Translation: CASSPGSYNSPLHF.